This T cell receptor beta chain was recorded in a study of response to subunit inactivated influenza vaccine. The study's findings and limits: New T cells are recruited in small numbers by each seasonal influenza vaccination, according to the authors' suggestion.

This clonotype was recorded a few times. Its specificity is unknown. The CDR3 length is 13 residues. The V segment lost 8 bases and the J segment 12 bases; nucleotides outside the gene matches: 13. TCRdb re-called the RT-PCR reads through MiXCR, storing one row per CDR3 protein. This sample carries 700,000 to 900,000 distinct CDR3 sequences, around 20% of them seen once, and the ten largest clones take more than 8.5%. The chain uses TRBV12-3 or TRBV12-4 and TRBJ2-1; 7 nucleotides match TRBD2. The sample was PBMCs from blood, taken 5 to 6 days after vaccination. The clonotype comes from a man between 45 and 60 years old who received an inactivated influenza vaccine. This CDR3 is CASHRNAGRGQFF. The CDR3 nucleotides are TGTGCCAGCCATCGAAATGCGGGGAGGGGGCAGTTCTTC.